This entry lists 17 T cell receptor beta chains sequenced from one sample in a study of vaccination and CD4 T cells after COVID-19. Oncomine TCR Beta short-read sequencing was applied to DNA from cultured CD4+ T cells. Once CD4+ T cells had been cultured, genomic DNA was extracted from them. One entry per CDR3 protein results from TCRdb running MiXCR on the PCR reads. The sample has several thousand distinct CDR3 sequences; 33% are singletons. These receptors' targets are unknown. Treatment of the sample: roughly 10-day PBMC culture with coronavirus spike peptide pools or control peptides (ViraFEST assay). CD4+ T-cell collection from the unexposed donor predated the COVID-19 pandemic (2011-2018). The source material was CD4+ T cells from blood, cultured in vitro. These receptors were obtained from a human donor in good health.

The V call is TRBV5-1, the J call TRBJ1-3; D unresolved. Germline CDR1 is SGHRS and CDR2 is YFSETQ. Trimming stripped 4 bases from V and 0 bases from J, with 5 bases between. This CDR3 comprises 13 residues. The CDR3 protein is CASSPDSGNTIYF. Here the CDR3 DNA reads TGCGCCAGCAGCCCAGACTCTGGAAACACCATATATTTT. Looking up the rest from reference TRBV5-1 and TRBJ1-3 gives the full variable domain: KAGVTQTPRYLIKTRGQQVTLSCSPISGHRSVSWYQQTPGQGLQFLFEYFSETQRNKGNFPGRFSGRQFSNSRSEMNVSTLELGDSALYLCASSPDSGNTIYFGEGSWLTVV.

This clonotype was picked up a small number of times. The chain employs TRBV7-2 and TRBJ2-5; D is unclear. The CDR3 spans 14 residues. CDR1 is SGHTA and CDR2 is FQGNSA in the germline V gene. The V end was cut by 2 bases, the J end by 1 base, with 8 bases between. The CDR3 loop is CASSLLPFQETQYF. Here the CDR3 DNA reads TGTGCCAGCAGCTTACTTCCATTCCAAGAGACCCAGTACTTC.

A note on this clonotype: A read error likely explains this, since a far larger clone differs by one base. The V gene is TRBV7-2, the J gene TRBJ2-7, with 8 bases matching TRBD1. CDR3 length: 13 amino acids. Trimming cost V 8 bases and J 6 bases; bases outside gene matches: 9. The germline V gene has CDR1 SGHTA and CDR2 FQGNSA. The CDR3 coding sequence is TGTGCCAGCGGCCCATGGACAGGGAGCGAGCAGTACTTC. Its translation: CASGPWTGSEQYF. The full variable domain, in which reference TRBV7-2 and TRBJ2-7 provide the parts outside the CDR3, is GAGVSQSPSNKVTEKGKDVELRCDPISGHTALYWYRQSLGQGLEFLIYFQGNSAPDKSGLPSDRFSAERTGGSVSTLTIQRTQQEDSAVYLCASGPWTGSEQYFGPGTRLTVT.

The chain links TRBV27 to TRBJ1-5, with 9 bases fitting TRBD1. The CDR3 has 19 amino acids. The J segment lost 3 bases and the V segment lost 6 bases, leaving 18 bases of the junction unmatched. The V gene's germline CDR1 is MNHEY and CDR2 SMNVEV (reference sequence). In DNA form, the CDR3 reads TGTGCCAGCAGGATGGTTGGGGCAGGGGACAGGGCCCTCAATCAGCCCCAGCATTTT. Its translation is CASRMVGAGDRALNQPQHF.

This rearrangement joins TRBV11-2 to TRBJ1-2; D call uncertain. Germline CDR1 is SGHAT and CDR2 is FQNNGV. CDR3 length: 12 amino acids. Trimming removed 1 base at V and 7 bases at J, with 7 bases between. CDR3 residues: CASSLVVSGYTF. The CDR3 nucleotides read TGTGCCAGCAGCTTAGTGGTTAGTGGCTACACCTTC.

This clonotype was seen only a few times. V gene TRBV7-2 combines with J gene TRBJ2-3, with D possibly matching TRBD1 (5 bases). V was pared by 6 bases and J by 8 bases, with 12 bases between. This CDR3 spans 12 amino acids. In germline, CDR1 is SGHTA, CDR2 FQGNSA. CDR3 sequence reads: CASRSRQSTQYF. The CDR3 DNA reads TGTGCCAGCAGATCAAGACAGAGTACGCAGTATTTT.

This clonotype was detected a few times. This chain joins TRBV28 and TRBJ2-1; the D gene is possibly TRBD1 (5 bases). The CDR3 is made up of 16 amino acids. CDR1 MDHEN and CDR2 SYDVKM come from the germline V gene. Trimming pared 6 bases from V and 2 bases from J, leaving 17 bases between. The CDR3 reads CASSRAGQGPYNEQFF. Here the CDR3 DNA reads TGTGCCAGCAGCCGAGCTGGGCAGGGCCCCTACAATGAGCAGTTCTTC.

This clonotype has only a few counts. This rearrangement joins TRBV2 to TRBJ1-1; D is uncertain. V lost 2 bases and J 1 base, leaving 8 bases between the germline ends. The CDR3 sequence is 14 residues long. Germline lookup yields CDR1 SNHLY and CDR2 FYNNEI. CDR3 loop: CASSEWVENTEAFF. DNA for the CDR3: TGTGCCAGCAGTGAATGGGTAGAGAACACTGAAGCTTTCTTT.

The chain couples TRBV12-3 or TRBV12-4 to TRBJ2-3; D remains unclear. The CDR3 sequence is 14 residues long. V was pared by 1 base and J by 2 bases, with 7 bases between. CDR3 sequence reads: CASSLGENTDTQYF. The CDR3 DNA sequence: TGTGCCAGCAGTTTAGGGGAAAACACAGATACGCAGTATTTT.

The CDR3 sequence: CASSARQGTTEAFF. The DNA of the CDR3 is TGTGCCAGCAGCGCCCGACAGGGGACCACTGAAGCTTTCTTT. V and J are TRBV11-1 and TRBJ1-1; TRBD1 matches at 8 bases. The CDR3 spans 14 residues. V was pared by 5 bases and J by 4 bases, with 6 bases of the junction left unmatched. Germline CDR1 and CDR2: SGHAT and FQDESV (reference sequence).

The CDR3 DNA follows: TGTGCCAGCCTTGGGTGGACCACCCGCTATGGCTACACCTTC. Translated: CASLGWTTRYGYTF. The V and J genes are TRBV6-1 and TRBJ1-2; no reliable D call. In germline, CDR1 is MNHNS, CDR2 SASEGT. This CDR3 comprises 14 residues. The germline V and J ends were trimmed by 8 bases and 4 bases, with 17 bases remaining between them.

In this sample, this clonotype turned up a few times. J is TRBJ1-2 and V is TRBV2; D uncertain. With 6 bases removed from V and 4 bases from J, the gap between germline ends came to 9 bases. The CDR3 consists of 12 residues. Germline V gene sequence: CDR1 SNHLY, CDR2 FYNNEI. The CDR3 bases are TGTGCCAGCAGGGAGGGAGGCTATGGCTACACCTTC. Protein product: CASREGGYGYTF.

The chain carries TRBV30 and TRBJ1-1, with 11 bases matching TRBD1. Trimming removed 2 bases from V and 10 bases from J; junction bases left unmatched: 6. The CDR3 loop spans 13 amino acids. Germline values: CDR1 GTSNPN, CDR2 SVGIG (reference sequence). The DNA for the CDR3 is TGTGCCTGGAGTAAGGACAGGGGGCCCCCAGCTTTCTTT. It specifies CAWSKDRGPPAFF.

The genes are TRBV7-2 and TRBJ2-1; TRBD2 matches 11 bases. Germline trimming cut 5 bases from V and 4 bases from J; bases unmatched to any gene: 10. CDR1 and CDR2 from the germline V gene are SGHTA and FQGNSA. CDR3 length equals 17 residues. The CDR3 spells CASSPRTSGPSYNEQFF. In DNA, the CDR3 is TGTGCCAGCAGCCCCCGGACTAGCGGGCCCTCATACAATGAGCAGTTCTTC. The full variable domain, rest sourced from reference TRBV7-2 and TRBJ2-1, is GAGVSQSPSNKVTEKGKDVELRCDPISGHTALYWYRQSLGQGLEFLIYFQGNSAPDKSGLPSDRFSAERTGGSVSTLTIQRTQQEDSAVYLCASSPRTSGPSYNEQFFGPGTRLTVL.

The rearrangement joins TRBV20-1 to TRBJ2-7; no definite D call. Trimming removed 0 bases from V and 1 base from J, with 16 bases in between. Germline CDR1 DFQATT, CDR2 SNEGSKA (reference sequence). This CDR3 has 16 residues. The CDR3 loop is CSARDQGGRPSYEQYF. CDR3 nucleotide sequence: TGCAGTGCTAGAGATCAAGGTGGGCGGCCTTCCTACGAGCAGTACTTC.

The chain carries TRBV4-1 and TRBJ1-1; D unresolved. CDR1 is MGHRA and CDR2 is YSYEKL in the germline V gene. This CDR3 is built from 17 residues. The germline V and J ends were trimmed by 4 bases and 0 bases, with 18 bases remaining between them. As DNA, the CDR3 is TGCGCCAGCAGCCCCAGCGAAACACACGGCTTGAACACTGAAGCTTTCTTT. This gives the protein CASSPSETHGLNTEAFF.

On this clonotype: The conserved final phenylalanine or tryptophan is absent from the CDR3, which likely points to a read error. The chain is built from TRBV27 and TRBJ2-6, with D unclear. This CDR3 is built from 15 residues. Germline lookup yields CDR1 MNHEY and CDR2 SMNVEV (reference sequence). Trimming stripped 5 bases from V and 0 bases from J, with 8 bases between. Written as DNA, the CDR3 is TGTGCCAGCAGTCTCCGGCACTCTGGGGCCAACGTCCTGACTCTC. Its translation: CASSLRHSGANVLTL.